This T cell receptor (beta chain) was captured in a study of CD8 T cells in Susac syndrome. Study outcomes and limitations: The study admitted that it had a relatively small number of individuals in its TCR sequencing and HLA analysis.

Per germline, CDR1 SEHNR and CDR2 FQNEAQ (reference sequence). The CDR3 has 13 amino acids. RNA in amounts of about 0.45 to 1 ug was reverse transcribed with random hexamers. The authors amplified TCR beta CDR3 across 54 Vbeta and 13 Jbeta using immunoSEQ multiplex PCR. TCRdb recomputed calls from the immunoSEQ multiplex PCR reads with MiXCR, one row per CDR3 protein. The table shows over 120,000 distinct CDR3 sequences, with roughly 94% occurring only once. High-throughput TCR beta sequencing covered peripheral CD8+ and CD4+ T cells. This clonotype has just one count. Its target is unknown. One end of the junction does not line up with germline, which may come from a read error.

V is TRBV7-9 and J is TRBJ2-7, with D unclear. This TCR derives from a human donor with Susac syndrome. Sequences were obtained from CD4+ T cells from PBMCs. The CDR3 bases are TGTGCCAGCAGCCCTGGACGGAACCTAATCATCAACTTC. This codes for CASSPGRNLIINF. The variable domain in full, with the rest retrieved from reference TRBV7-9 and TRBJ2-7, is DTGVSQNPRHKITKRGQNVTFRCDPISEHNRLYWYRQTLGQGPEFLTYFQNEAQLEKSRLLSDRFSAERPKGSFSTLEIQRTEQGDSAMYLCASSPGRNLIINFGPGTRLTVT.